This TCR beta chain emerged from a study of T-cell memory formation after mild COVID-19 listed by TCRdb under 2021. With respect to the entire study: TCR sequence clusters from the two donors were largely donor specific. In a couple of donors, T-cell clones that expanded and contracted after mild COVID-19 were followed by sequencing TCRalpha and TCRbeta repertoires longitudinally. The cohort was made up of two young adult volunteers, one female and one male, who were previously healthy. Study-wide findings and limitations: Contracting CD4+ clones were found mainly in CM and EM memory subsets, while CD8+ clones were enriched in EMRA. Some responding clones were detected in pre-infection memory, suggesting pre-existing cross-reactive memory T cells joined the SARS-CoV-2 response. Clones that contracted from day 15 to 85 showed balanced CD4/CD8 phenotypes, whereas a second wave of clones that expanded from day 15 to 37 leaned towards CD4+. SARS-CoV-2 specificity was not confirmed for the second-wave clones peaking on day 37. The study included only a couple of mild cases, and larger cohorts that include severe cases with pre-infection samples were judged to be necessary.

This sample was sequenced with an Illumina NovaSeq 6000. cDNA libraries for TCRalpha and TCRbeta were prepared by 5'RACE using constant-segment primers, with sample barcodes and unique molecular identifiers added. Trizol reagent was used to extract RNA from every sample. Amplification of the libraries took two PCR steps, and the second step added a second sample barcode plus Illumina TruSeq adapters. Sequencing of libraries was performed on an Illumina NovaSeq with 2 x 150 bp paired-end reads. The published analysis was carried out like this. With migec v1.2.7, reads were demultiplexed and then collapsed into UMI-guided consensus sequences. Using mixcr v2.1.11, the UMI consensuses were aligned to TRA and TRB V and J templates and assembled into clonotypes. A clonotype was counted as expanded or contracted only when both edgeR and NoisET called the clonotype significant, with the noise models trained on biological replicates. For edgeR calls, a false discovery rate-adjusted p below 0.01 and a log2 fold-change threshold of 1 were applied. PCA with hierarchical clustering of max-normalized trajectories of the 1000 most abundant clonotypes was used as exploratory dynamics analysis. Separately sequenced CD4+ and CD8+ repertoires were used to assign a CD4 or CD8 phenotype to each responding clone. Clones were called with MiXCR by TCRdb after fastp trimmed the public reads at Q25, and only in-frame beta chains were retained. Every entry covers one CDR3 protein and lists the most common genes and DNA from its rows. The V and J calls shown here were made by TCRdb, not taken from the authors' results. This sample comprises 140,000 to 150,000 distinct CDR3 sequences, about 23% of them detected only once. The top ten clonotypes cover roughly a quarter of the sample.

As for this clonotype: Its antigen is still unknown. Nothing much larger sits one base from this clone, and base qualities are not available.

The germline V gene encodes CDR1 SEHNR and CDR2 FQNEAQ (reference sequence). V was cut back by 6 bases and J by 4 bases, leaving a gap of 9 bases between them. Taken from cysteine to phenylalanine, the CDR3 has 12 residues. Here the CDR3 DNA is all that survives: 36 bases in frame from base 1. Ficoll-Paque density gradient centrifugation was the method used to isolate PBMCs. Input material: PBMCs or a T cell subset sorted from them (not recorded which). The chain is made from TRBV7-9 and TRBJ1-2, with a tentative D gene TRBD1 over 5 matching bases. The receptor's source is an adult woman who had mild COVID-19 (a few samples of this study predate the infection). The sample titles of this study are shuffled in the database, so cell type and time point are left out; the donor was told from shared clones. The CDR3 corresponds to CASSGDLYGYTF. The DNA sequence is given as TGTGCCAGCAGTGGGGACCTCTATGGCTACACCTTC. Full variable domain (CDR3 extended with the reference TRBV7-9 and TRBJ1-2 proteins): DTGVSQNPRHKITKRGQNVTFRCDPISEHNRLYWYRQTLGQGPEFLTYFQNEAQLEKSRLLSDRFSAERPKGSFSTLEIQRTEQGDSAMYLCASSGDLYGYTFGSGTRLTVV.